The 32 T cell receptor beta chains reported below all come from one sample, sequenced in a study of blood T cell repertoires in COVID-19. Sequencing used immunoSEQ multiplex PCR; TCRdb keeps in-frame clones, though not all of them. Of around 60,000 clones in the sample, around 80% were seen once. Sequencing input: peripheral blood. Every receptor here comes from a man aged 30 to 45 with COVID-19, enrolled during active disease.

The chain carries TRBV28 and TRBJ2-1; D may be TRBD2 (6 bases). This CDR3 is built from 14 residues. Trimming shortened V by 5 bases and J by 6 bases, and 14 bases separated the two germline ends. CDR1 and CDR2 from the germline V gene are MDHEN and SYDVKM. This CDR3 is CASSPDRGSNEQFF. CDR3 bases: TGTGCCAGCAGTCCCGACCGGGGGAGCAATGAGCAGTTCTTC.

This clone occurred a few times. The chain employs TRBV19 and TRBJ1-5, with 9 nucleotides matching TRBD1. Germline trimming cut 5 bases from V and 2 bases from J; bases unmatched to any gene: 13. Germline lookup yields CDR1 LNHDA and CDR2 SQIVND (reference sequence). The CDR3 has 18 amino acids. CDR3 nucleotides: TGTGCCAGTAGTCCCCATGGACAGGGGTATCTGGGCAATCAGCCCCAGCATTTT. This gives the protein CASSPHGQGYLGNQPQHF.

This clone has just a few counts. V gene TRBV28 combines with J gene TRBJ2-7; D is perhaps TRBD2 (6 bases). Germline CDR1 reads MDHEN; CDR2 reads SYDVKM. The V end was cut by 6 bases, the J end by 3 bases, with 21 bases between. This CDR3 is built from 16 residues. CDR3 sequence reads: CASSYYRDSQDYEQYF. The CDR3 bases are TGTGCCAGCAGCTACTACCGGGACTCTCAGGACTACGAGCAGTACTTC.

The genes are TRBV24-1 and TRBJ2-5; 7 bases line up with TRBD1. The CDR3 runs to 15 residues. Germline-derived CDR1 and CDR2 are KGHDR and SFDVKD. V lost 1 base and J lost 2; bases outside the gene matches: 3. The CDR3 region has the DNA TGTGCCACCAGTGATTTCCGGGACAGACAAGAGACCCAGTACTTC. As protein: CATSDFRDRQETQYF.

V gene TRBV9 combines with J gene TRBJ1-2; no firm D call. The ends were cut back, 0 bases at V and 2 bases at J, with 11 bases in the middle. The CDR3 runs 15 residues. CDR1 and CDR2 from the germline V gene are SGDLS and YYNGEE. The CDR3: CASSVGALSNYGYTF. The CDR3 nucleotides are TGTGCCAGCAGCGTAGGCGCACTCTCAAACTATGGCTACACCTTC.

This clone was seen more than once but under ten times. In DNA, the CDR3 is TGTGCCAGCTCAGCGACAGGGGGCGCGAGGAACACCGGGGAGCTGTTTTTT. Translation gives CASSATGGARNTGELFF. V usage is TRBV18 and J usage is TRBJ2-2, with 10 bases lining up with TRBD1. In germline, CDR1 is KGHSH, CDR2 LQKENI. This CDR3 spans 17 amino acids. After removal of 5 bases from V and 1 base from J, the junction contained 7 bases not matched to a gene.

The V call is TRBV19, the J call TRBJ2-1; 7 nucleotides align to TRBD2. Germline assignment: CDR1 LNHDA and CDR2 SQIVND (reference sequence). The CDR3 has 17 amino acids. V was clipped by 7 bases and J by 3 bases; unmatched bases: 15. The CDR3 loop is CASTNAGVSWGYNEQFF. The CDR3 DNA sequence: TGTGCCAGTACAAATGCGGGAGTAAGTTGGGGCTACAATGAGCAGTTCTTC.

The V gene is TRBV28, the J gene TRBJ2-1; 7 positions agree with TRBD2. Unmatched junction bases numbered 7, after V lost 4 bases and J lost 4 bases. Germline CDR1 reads MDHEN; CDR2 reads SYDVKM. The CDR3 consists of 15 residues. The CDR3 sequence is CASSSAGTKYNEQFF. CDR3 coding DNA: TGTGCCAGCAGTTCCGCCGGGACTAAATACAATGAGCAGTTCTTC.

J is TRBJ2-5 and V is TRBV4-1; D is possibly TRBD1 (6 bases). The CDR3 covers 16 residues. With 0 bases removed from V and 3 bases from J, the gap between germline ends came to 14 bases. The germline V gene has CDR1 MGHRA and CDR2 YSYEKL. CDR3 loop: CASSQDPGRGKETQYF. The CDR3 region has the DNA TGCGCCAGCAGCCAAGATCCCGGAAGGGGGAAAGAGACCCAGTACTTC.

The chain has TRBV10-3 and TRBJ1-2; 10 bases are shared with TRBD1. CDR3 length: 13 amino acids. V lost 3 bases and J lost 13; bases outside the gene matches: 8. The germline CDR1 and CDR2 sequences are ENHRY and SYGVKD. The chain's CDR3 is CAISDGTGEFSTF. CDR3 bases: TGTGCCATCAGTGATGGGACAGGGGAATTTTCCACCTTC.

The chain couples TRBV27 to TRBJ2-1; tentative D call: TRBD2 (7 bases). V lost 5 bases, J lost 5 bases, and 16 bases lay in between. There are 15 residues in the CDR3. The germline CDR1 and CDR2 sequences are MNHEY and SMNVEV (reference sequence). CDR3 residues: CASSLYAGAHNEQFF. In DNA, the CDR3 is TGTGCCAGCAGTCTATACGCGGGGGCCCACAATGAGCAGTTCTTC.

The V call is TRBV10-3, the J call TRBJ2-7; D is possibly TRBD2 (6 bases). The V end was cut by 4 bases, the J end by 5 bases, with 15 bases between. Germline V CDR1 and CDR2: ENHRY, SYGVKD. This CDR3 is built from 14 residues. In nucleotides, the CDR3 is TGTGCCATCAGTGCCCGACTAGATGACGACGAGCAGTACTTC. Amino acids: CAISARLDDDEQYF.

CDR3 sequence: CASSQVPGTYEQYF. The DNA for the CDR3 is TGCGCCAGCAGCCAAGTGCCGGGAACCTACGAGCAGTACTTC. This chain uses TRBV4-1 with TRBJ2-7; perhaps TRBD2 as D (5 bases). Trimming removed 1 base from V and 2 bases from J, with 9 bases in between. The CDR3 contains 14 residues. The germline CDR1 and CDR2 sequences are MGHRA and YSYEKL.

The chain links TRBV27 to TRBJ2-3, with 7 bases lining up with TRBD2. In germline, CDR1 is MNHEY, CDR2 SMNVEV (reference sequence). J was trimmed by 5 bases and V by 4 bases; bases with no gene match: 6. The length of the CDR3 is 14 residues. This CDR3 reads CASSYRLARDTQYF. In DNA form, the CDR3 reads TGTGCCAGCAGTTATAGACTAGCAAGAGATACGCAGTATTTT.

This clone appeared a few times. The chain joins TRBV30 to TRBJ2-3; 7 bases are shared with TRBD1. Germline V gene data show CDR1 as GTSNPN and CDR2 as SVGIG (reference sequence). The CDR3 is 13 amino acids. Losses at the gene ends were 2 bases for V and 3 bases for J; bases not matched to a gene: 2. The CDR3 sequence: CAWSKGATDTQYF. The CDR3 DNA sequence: TGTGCCTGGAGTAAGGGGGCGACAGATACGCAGTATTTT. Based on the CDR3 plus reference TRBV30 and TRBJ2-3, the full variable domain is SQTIHQWPATLVQPVGSPLSLECTVEGTSNPNLYWYRQAAGRGLQLLFYSVGIGQISSEVPQNLSASRPQDRQFILSSKKLLLSDSGFYLCAWSKGATDTQYFGPGTRLTVL.

This chain uses TRBV5-6 with TRBJ2-1; 9 bases align to TRBD2. CDR1 is SGHDT and CDR2 is YYEEEE in the germline V gene. Trimming at V came to 6 bases and at J to 9 bases, leaving 13 bases not matched to a gene. The CDR3 is made up of 15 amino acids. CDR3 amino acids: CASTRGAGGLGEQFF. CDR3 in DNA: TGTGCCAGCACCCGAGGCGCGGGGGGGCTCGGTGAGCAGTTCTTC.

The J gene is TRBJ2-7, the V gene TRBV5-4; 10 bases line up with TRBD2. Germline V gene data show CDR1 as SGHNT and CDR2 as YYREEE (reference sequence). V shed 4 bases, J shed 4 bases, and the junction held 8 bases outside the gene matches. The CDR3 spans 15 residues. The CDR3 coding sequence is TGTGCCAGCAGCCATCCGGGACTAGCGAATTACGAGCAGTACTTC. Its translation: CASSHPGLANYEQYF.

The chain links TRBV19 to TRBJ1-1; 7 nucleotides agree with TRBD1. V lost 5 bases to trimming and J lost 2 bases; unmatched junction nucleotides: 14. CDR3 length equals 17 residues. Per the germline V gene, CDR1 is LNHDA and CDR2 is SQIVND (reference sequence). CDR3 sequence reads: CASSPATGTRVNTEAFF. CDR3 nucleotide sequence: TGTGCCAGTAGTCCCGCGACAGGGACCAGGGTAAACACTGAAGCTTTCTTT.

The chain has TRBV7-3 and TRBJ2-2; TRBD1 matches 9 bases. Losses at the gene ends were 5 bases for V and 6 bases for J; bases not matched to a gene: 7. Germline V lookup: CDR1 SGHTA, CDR2 FQGTGA. The CDR3 length is 15 residues. In DNA, the CDR3 is TGTGCCAGCAGCGGGTATACAGGGGGCTCCGGGGAGCTGTTTTTT. Translating it yields CASSGYTGGSGELFF.

The V gene is TRBV5-4, the J gene TRBJ1-5, with 10 positions matching TRBD1. Trimming removed 4 bases from V and 3 bases from J; junction bases left unmatched: 7. CDR3 size: 16 residues. Germline CDR1 and CDR2: SGHNT and YYREEE (reference sequence). The CDR3 sequence is CASSRQGAGNNQPQHF. The CDR3 DNA follows: TGTGCCAGCAGCCGACAGGGGGCCGGGAACAATCAGCCCCAGCATTTT.

The gene calls are TRBV30 and TRBJ1-1; no firm D call. The CDR3 covers 13 residues. The germline V and J ends were trimmed by 0 bases and 1 base, with 6 bases remaining between them. Germline loops: CDR1 GTSNPN, CDR2 SVGIG (reference sequence). This CDR3 is CAWSVRGNTEAFF. CDR3 in DNA: TGTGCCTGGAGTGTACGAGGGAACACTGAAGCTTTCTTT.

The chain links TRBV9 to TRBJ1-6; weak D call: TRBD1 (5 bases). V was clipped by 7 bases and J by 6 bases, with 23 bases between them. The length of the CDR3 is 17 residues. Germline-derived CDR1 and CDR2 are SGDLS and YYNGEE. The CDR3 DNA sequence: TGTGCCAGCGGGCACCAGAATGGGGGGAAAGGTAATTCACCCCTCCACTTT. It specifies CASGHQNGGKGNSPLHF.

This clone was seen more than once but under ten times. The chain carries TRBV7-2 and TRBJ2-3, with a possible D match to TRBD2 (6 bases). CDR3 length equals 17 residues. Germline-derived CDR1 and CDR2 are SGHTA and FQGNSA. Trimming shortened V by 3 bases and J by 5 bases, and 21 bases separated the two germline ends. Here the CDR3 reads CASSLAGSRGVVDTQYF. The CDR3 region has the DNA TGTGCCAGCAGCTTGGCCGGCTCGCGGGGAGTCGTAGATACGCAGTATTTT.

The genes are TRBV7-9 and TRBJ2-5, with 7 bases matching TRBD1. Germline lookup yields CDR1 SEHNR and CDR2 FQNEAQ (reference sequence). J gave up 5 bases and V 4 bases, and 7 bases lay outside the gene matches. The CDR3 consists of 14 residues. The CDR3, as DNA: TGTGCCAGCAGCTCCTACAGGGGACGGGAGACCCAGTACTTC. Amino acid sequence: CASSSYRGRETQYF.

This rearrangement joins TRBV19 to TRBJ2-1, with 8 bases that match TRBD2. Looked up from germline, CDR1 is LNHDA and CDR2 is SQIVND (reference sequence). This CDR3 has 14 residues. After removal of 5 bases from V and 9 bases from J, the junction contained 9 bases not matched to a gene. DNA for the CDR3: TGTGCCAGTAGTTTCCCCCGACTAGCGCGTGAGCAGTTCTTC. This sequence encodes CASSFPRLAREQFF. Supplemented by reference TRBV19 and TRBJ2-1, the full variable domain reads DGGITQSPKYLFRKEGQNVTLSCEQNLNHDAMYWYRQDPGQGLRLIYYSQIVNDFQKGDIAEGYSVSREKKESFPLTVTSAQKNPTAFYLCASSFPRLAREQFFGPGTRLTVL.

This clone was found once. This rearrangement joins TRBV2 to TRBJ2-7; TRBD2 might be the D (5 bases). There are 12 residues in the CDR3. The germline CDR1 and CDR2 sequences are SNHLY and FYNNEI. V was cut by 7 bases and J by 1 base, with 8 bases left in between. The CDR3 DNA sequence: TGTGCCAGCAACCGGGATTCCTACGAGCAGTACTTC. It specifies CASNRDSYEQYF.

This clone has only one observation. V and J are TRBV21-1 and TRBJ1-6; the table names TRBD1, a call not compared with the DNA. TRBV21-1 is reported as a pseudogene. The CDR3 covers 13 residues. The CDR3 reads CASLGTDNSPLHF. In DNA form, the CDR3 reads TGTGCCAGCCTTGGGACAGATAATTCACCCCTCCACTTT.

The chain combines TRBV6-5 with TRBJ1-3; D call uncertain. Germline values: CDR1 MNHEY, CDR2 SVGAGI. Between the trimmed V and J ends, which lost 4 bases and 0 bases, there was a span of 10 bases. There are 15 residues in the CDR3. CDR3 region: CASSFTRASGNTIYF. The CDR3 region has the DNA TGTGCCAGCAGTTTCACTAGGGCCTCTGGAAACACCATATATTTT.

The gene calls are TRBV6-6 and TRBJ1-1, with D possibly being TRBD1 (6 bases). V gave up 2 bases and J gave up 3 bases, with 16 bases separating them. The CDR3 loop spans 16 amino acids. Germline values: CDR1 MNHNY, CDR2 SVGAGI (reference sequence). The CDR3 loop reads CASSYGRGGADTEAFF. The CDR3, as DNA: TGTGCCAGCAGTTACGGGAGGGGGGGCGCGGACACTGAAGCTTTCTTT.

This clone was found a few times. This chain links TRBV10-3 with TRBJ2-7; a weak D match, TRBD1 (6 bases). This CDR3 contains 15 residues. CDR1 and CDR2 from the germline V gene are ENHRY and SYGVKD. The ends were cut back, 6 bases at V and 0 bases at J, with 15 bases in the middle. CDR3 nucleotides: TGTGCCATCAGCCCGACAGGTATGGGCTCCTACGAGCAGTACTTC. Its protein product is CAISPTGMGSYEQYF.

This clone occurred many times. CDR3 loop: CASGAGQPQHF. CDR3 in DNA: TGTGCCAGTGGGGCGGGACAGCCCCAGCATTTT. The gene calls are TRBV19 and TRBJ1-5, with D possibly being TRBD1 (5 bases). CDR1 and CDR2 (germline): LNHDA, SQIVND (reference sequence). The CDR3 is 11 amino acids. The V gene lost 8 bases and the J gene lost 7 bases, with 9 bases spanning the gap.

CDR3 coding DNA: TGTGCCAGCTCACCCGGGGACAGGGGGTTCCCCGAGCAGTACTTC. Translated, it gives CASSPGDRGFPEQYF. The V gene is TRBV18, the J gene TRBJ2-7; 11 bases map to TRBD1. The CDR3 contains 15 residues. Trimming at V came to 3 bases and at J to 6 bases, leaving 7 bases not matched to a gene. The germline CDR1 and CDR2 sequences are KGHSH and LQKENI.